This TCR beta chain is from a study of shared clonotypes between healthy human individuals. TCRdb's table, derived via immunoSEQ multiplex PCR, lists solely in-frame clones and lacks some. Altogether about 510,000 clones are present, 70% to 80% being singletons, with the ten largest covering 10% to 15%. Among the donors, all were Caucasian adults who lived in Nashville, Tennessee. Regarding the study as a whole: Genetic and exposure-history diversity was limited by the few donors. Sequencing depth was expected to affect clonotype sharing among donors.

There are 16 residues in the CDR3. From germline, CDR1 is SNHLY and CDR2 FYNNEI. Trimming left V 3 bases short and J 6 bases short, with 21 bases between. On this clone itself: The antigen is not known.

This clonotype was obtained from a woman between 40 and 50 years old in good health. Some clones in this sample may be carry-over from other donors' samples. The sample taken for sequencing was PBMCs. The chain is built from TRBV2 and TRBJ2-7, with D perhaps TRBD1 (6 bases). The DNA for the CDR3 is TGTGCCAGCAGTGAGGGGCCCGCGACAGGCGTCCGCGAGCAGTACTTC. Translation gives CASSEGPATGVREQYF.